This T cell receptor (beta chain) was obtained from a study of a mutant IDH1 vaccine in newly diagnosed glioma. Overall study context: Vaccination began 4-6 weeks post radiotherapy alone, or with temozolomide cycles. Pretreatment consisted of radiotherapy, temozolomide, or both, with most receiving both.

Points on this clone: Its target is not known.

Profiled with immunoSEQ multiplex PCR; TCRdb holds only in-frame clones, not every one. The sample consists of 25,000 to 40,000 clones, roughly 78% of them appearing once. This sample's time point: week 35, safety follow-up. It was 300 ug of mutant IDH1 20-mer peptide that made up each vaccine dose, given with topical imiquimod. This TCR was recovered from a woman between 35 and 50 years old with glioma. This material consisted of PBMCs, taken from a glioma patient whose treatment included an IDH1 peptide vaccine.

The CDR3 is CASSLLAGAGELFF. CDR3 sequence (DNA): TGTGCCAGCAGCCTACTAGCGGGGGCCGGGGAGCTGTTTTTT. The J gene is TRBJ2-2, the V gene TRBV7-3; 11 positions agree with TRBD2. Germline CDR1 is SGHTA and CDR2 is FQGTGA. The CDR3 is 14 residues long. With V trimmed by 5 bases and J by 6 bases, 2 bases remained unmatched.